The clone carrying this TCR beta chain has only a few counts. Its antigen is currently unknown. This sample is drawn from a study of T-cell memory formation after mild COVID-19. TCRdb recomputed calls from the 5' RACE reads with MiXCR, one row per CDR3 protein. The table lists approximately 260,000 distinct CDR3 sequences, roughly 18% of them singletons, with 23% in the top ten. Findings of the study overall: Clones from the second wave (peaking day 37) had unconfirmed SARS-CoV-2 specificity. CD4/CD8 balance characterized clones contracting day 15 to 85, and CD4+ skew characterized later expanders. Contracting CD8+ clones were enriched in EMRA, CD4+ mainly in CM and EM. Detection of some responders pre-infection suggested pre-existing cross-reactive memory T cells participated.

After removal of 3 bases from V and 5 bases from J, the junction contained 1 base not matched to a gene. Germline CDR1 reads SGHNT; CDR2 reads YYREEE (reference sequence). The CDR3 length is 12 residues. The receptor was derived from a man in his late teens or twenties who had mild COVID-19 (a few samples of this study predate the infection). Cell type and time point are not known. The sequenced sample consisted of PBMCs or a T cell subset sorted from them (not recorded which). V is TRBV5-4 and J is TRBJ2-5, with TRBD2 matching over 7 bases. CDR3 bases: TGTGCCAGCAGCTGGGGAGGGGAGACCCAGTACTTC. It encodes CASSWGGETQYF.